These T cell receptor beta chains were read from a single sample in a study of CD8+CD57+ T cells in acquired aplastic anemia. TCRdb analysed the reads with MiXCR anew, one entry per CDR3 protein. The sample includes 150,000 to 180,000 distinct CDR3 sequences, less than 60% of them seen just once. The sequenced sample consisted of sorted CD4+, CD8+, or CD8+CD57+ T cells (not recorded which) from PBMCs. These receptor sequences come from a human donor with aplastic anemia. CDR3s leave out the opening cysteine and the closing phenylalanine or tryptophan.

v_call | cdr3_aa
TRBV12-3/TRBV12-4 | ASSFATGRIGELF
TRBV6-1 | ASSVTENYGYT
TRBV4-2 | ASSQDWGEQF
TRBV11-1 | ASSLDPGRSTDTQY
TRBV13 | ASSSTDTQY
TRBV14 | ASSQDPGQGGCQPQH
TRBV12-3/TRBV12-4 | ASRPALSSYNEQF
TRBV6-6 | ASSSSRGLNVDYGYT
TRBV7-3 | ASSVDREQF
TRBV20-1 | SARDLSSNYGYT
TRBV24-1 | ATSGVAGDTDTQY
TRBV5-6 | ASSLEGDSGNQPQH
TRBV29-1 | SVGRWSGGLTDTQY
TRBV29-1 | SVGVAWGSTHHEQY
TRBV2 | ASSETPPLY
TRBV10-1 | ASSFPTGWNTEAF
TRBV19 | ASMRTSGIRYNEQF
TRBV5-5 | ASSPSERTNTEAF
TRBV4-1 | ASSQDRGELF
TRBV19 | ASSTASGAF
TRBV2 | ASRTDRNTEAF
TRBV3-1 | ASSQDNRQGYTGELF
TRBV24-1 | ATSGWGDHGYT
TRBV5-1 | ASSHTSMNTGELF
TRBV19 | ASKTGTSGDTGELF
TRBV20-1 | SAAHPDRQTQY
TRBV20-1 | SSLNQVNTEAF
TRBV7-3 | ASSLNGWGTEAF
TRBV7-8 | ASTSDRGPYEQY
TRBV2 | ASSVTQGNSPLH
TRBV4-2 | ASSQLTTYEQY
TRBV2 | ASSDNRLRTVELF
TRBV3-1 | ASSQGTGPANQPQH
TRBV7-7 | ASSAGLIYEQY
TRBV7-2 | ASSPRTGGTEAF
TRBV6-1 | ASKTGVNYGYT
TRBV7-6 | ASSSLISGVSGYNEQF
TRBV4-1 | ASSQVGTDGYT
TRBV7-6 | ASLFGGGSPTY
TRBV10-3 | AGRSETGLQDSGNTIY
TRBV19 | ASSPSGTSFSEQF
TRBV24-1 | ATSDLSGGHYEQY
TRBV5-6 | ASSSLDRPYFTDTQY
TRBV5-1 | ASSLGTGGENSPLH
TRBV4-1 | ASSQVPSGGQTYEQY
TRBV13 | ASSLGSVRVTDTQY
TRBV11-2 | ASSLQGLRSSYNEQF
TRBV10-3 | AISPPDSNYGYT
TRBV6-1 | ASSESLERSEQY
TRBV9 | ASSNINSPLH
TRBV5-1 | ASTGQGARDEKLF
TRBV12-3/TRBV12-4 | ASSLGVSSYNEQF